Listed here are 14 T cell receptor beta chains from one sample, sequenced in a study of T cell changes during pregnancy in multiple sclerosis. Profiled with immunoSEQ multiplex PCR; TCRdb holds only in-frame clones, not every one. The sample contains 26,000 or so clones, about 92% of which appear only once. The starting material was peripheral blood, obtained in the first trimester of pregnancy. Every receptor here comes from a female donor in good health, enrolled as a control in a pregnancy study.

The V gene is TRBV5-4, the J gene TRBJ2-7, with D perhaps matching TRBD2 (6 bases). The length of the CDR3 is 15 residues. CDR1 SGHNT and CDR2 YYREEE come from the germline V gene (reference sequence). Trimming removed 3 bases from V and 5 bases from J, with 18 bases in between. In DNA, the CDR3 is TGTGCCAGCAGCTCACATCCGGGACTTTCTGACGAGCAGTACTTC. Translating gives CASSSHPGLSDEQYF. The full variable domain, with the rest looked up from reference TRBV5-4 and TRBJ2-7, is ETGVTQSPTHLIKTRGQQVTLRCSSQSGHNTVSWYQQALGQGPQFIFQYYREEENGRGNFPPRFSGLQFPNYSSELNVNALELDDSALYLCASSSHPGLSDEQYFGPGTRLTVT.

The CDR3 region has the DNA TGCAGCGTGCACGCACTCGGGGAATCGATCCACAATGAGCAGTTCTTC. Translated: CSVHALGESIHNEQFF. The chain combines TRBV29-1 with TRBJ2-1, with D possibly TRBD2 on 5 matching bases. The V gene lost 6 bases and the J gene lost 5 bases, with 23 bases spanning the gap. This CDR3 spans 16 amino acids. Germline V gives CDR1 SQVTM, CDR2 ANQGSEA.

This sequence joins TRBV11-2 and TRBJ2-6, with unresolved D. CDR1 and CDR2 (germline): SGHAT, FQNNGV. The germline V and J ends were trimmed by 3 bases and 0 bases, with 12 bases remaining between them. The CDR3 length is 17 residues. The CDR3 DNA follows: TGTGCCAGCAGCTTTCCGGGTCTTCCCTCTGGGGCCAACGTCCTGACTTTC. Its translation is CASSFPGLPSGANVLTF.

The chain uses TRBV13 and TRBJ2-7, with a possible D match to TRBD1 (5 bases). This CDR3 is 19 amino acids long. V was cut by 5 bases and J by 6 bases, with 32 bases left in between. The V gene's germline CDR1 is PRHDT and CDR2 FYEKMQ (reference sequence). The CDR3 reads CASSPGVRGWSGGVGEQYF. DNA of the CDR3: TGTGCCAGCAGCCCTGGAGTTAGGGGATGGAGTGGTGGGGTCGGCGAGCAGTACTTC.

This sequence joins TRBV9 and TRBJ2-1, with 10 positions matching TRBD2. The CDR3 is 19 amino acids. Germline V gene lookup returns CDR1 SGDLS and CDR2 YYNGEE. V trimming: 4 bases; J trimming: 4 bases; junction bases outside the gene matches: 17. CDR3 in DNA: TGTGCCAGCAGCTCTAGCCCCGCGACAGCGGGAGGGGTATACAATGAGCAGTTCTTC. Translating it yields CASSSSPATAGGVYNEQFF.

The chain couples TRBV6-1 to TRBJ1-1; 11 bases agree with TRBD1. V was clipped by 9 bases and J by 4 bases; unmatched bases: 7. Germline loops: CDR1 MNHNS, CDR2 SASEGT. CDR3 size: 14 residues. The DNA of the CDR3 is TGTGCCAGTGTCAGGGGGACAGGGGGCACTGAAGCTTTCTTT. Residues: CASVRGTGGTEAFF.

This clone is a singleton in its sample. The chain joins TRBV11-3 to TRBJ2-1; tentatively, D is TRBD1 (6 bases). This CDR3 spans 15 amino acids. Per germline, CDR1 SGHNT and CDR2 YENEEA. Trimming left V 5 bases short and J 9 bases short, with 20 bases between. In nucleotides, the CDR3 is TGTGCCAGCAGCCCAAATCCCACAGGGTCAGGTGAGCAGTTCTTC. Amino acids: CASSPNPTGSGEQFF.

The chain combines TRBV5-1 with TRBJ2-1; no definite D call. Germline-derived CDR1 and CDR2 are SGHRS and YFSETQ. V lost 0 bases, J lost 0 bases, and 7 bases lay in between. The CDR3 has 15 residues. The CDR3 protein is CASSLGAPSYNEQFF. The DNA of the CDR3 is TGCGCCAGCAGCTTGGGGGCTCCCTCCTACAATGAGCAGTTCTTC.

The chain has TRBV30 and TRBJ2-5, with 9 bases that match TRBD2. This CDR3 is built from 15 residues. CDR1 is GTSNPN and CDR2 is SVGIG in the germline V gene (reference sequence). Unmatched junction bases numbered 9, after V lost 3 bases and J lost 4 bases. The CDR3 DNA reads as TGTGCCTGGAGCCCCCGGACTAGCGTTGCAGAGACCCAGTACTTC. Protein: CAWSPRTSVAETQYF.

The rearrangement uses TRBV12-2 and TRBJ2-7; the D call in the table, TRBD1, was not verified against the DNA. TRBV12-2 is annotated as a pseudogene. The CDR3 contains 12 residues. The CDR3, as DNA: TGTGCAAGTCAAGGGGGTTGCCACGAGCAGTACTTC. It yields the protein CASQGGCHEQYF.

This chain uses TRBV2 with TRBJ1-4; 10 positions agree with TRBD1. The CDR3 has 15 residues. In germline, CDR1 is SNHLY, CDR2 FYNNEI. Trimming took 6 bases from V and 0 from J; bases not matched to a gene: 1. The chain's CDR3 is CASSGQGATNEKLFF. The CDR3 nucleotides read TGTGCCAGCAGCGGACAGGGGGCAACTAATGAAAAACTGTTTTTT.

The chain is built from TRBV30 and TRBJ1-4; unclear D gene. The length of the CDR3 is 13 residues. Trimming cost V 7 bases and J 4 bases, with 13 bases left between them. The germline CDR1 and CDR2 sequences are GTSNPN and SVGIG (reference sequence). CDR3 sequence (DNA): TGTGCCTTGAGCGGAGCTTTTAATGAAAAACTGTTTTTT. This encodes CALSGAFNEKLFF. Full variable domain (remainder filled in from reference TRBV30 and TRBJ1-4): SQTIHQWPATLVQPVGSPLSLECTVEGTSNPNLYWYRQAAGRGLQLLFYSVGIGQISSEVPQNLSASRPQDRQFILSSKKLLLSDSGFYLCALSGAFNEKLFFGSGTQLSVL.

Here the CDR3 DNA reads TGCGCCAGCAGCACCAGGACTAGCGGGGGTAGCACAGATACGCAGTATTTT. This codes for CASSTRTSGGSTDTQYF. The gene calls are TRBV5-1 and TRBJ2-3; 13 bases are a match to TRBD2. V was clipped by 4 bases and J by 0 bases; unmatched bases: 5. The CDR3 sequence is 17 residues long. CDR1 is SGHRS, CDR2 YFSETQ, per germline.

A single count supports this clone. The chain links TRBV2 to TRBJ2-1; no reliable D call. The V and J ends lost 6 bases and 2 bases respectively, with 8 bases between them. Germline V gives CDR1 SNHLY, CDR2 FYNNEI. The CDR3 sequence is 13 residues long. The CDR3 loop is CASRSYTYNEQFF. CDR3 DNA: TGTGCCAGCAGGTCTTACACCTACAATGAGCAGTTCTTC.